A selection of T cell receptor beta chains follows, all from one sample in a study of shared clonotypes between healthy human individuals. The method was immunoSEQ multiplex PCR; TCRdb's version includes in-frame clones alone and lacks a portion of them. The sample holds about 560,000 clones, around three quarters seen once. The sample taken for sequencing was PBMCs. Source of these receptors: a woman aged 40 to 50 in good health. Some clones in this sample may be carry-over from other donors' samples. The CDR3 runs from the conserved cysteine through the conserved F or W. The D gene is left open where the match is weak. Only part of the rows carry a size: once, few, many, or a class if the clone is expanded.

DNA,CDR3,size,V,D,J
TGTGCCAGCAGCTTAGCGGGAGGGTACAATGAGCAGTTCTTC,CASSLAGGYNEQFF,-,TRBV11-2,TRBD2,TRBJ2-1
TGTGCCAGCAGTGAATGGGATCTTGGAAACACCATATATTTT,CASSEWDLGNTIYF,-,TRBV25-1,-,TRBJ1-3
TGTGCCAGCAGCTTAACGGGAGGGCCCTACAATGAGCAGTTCTTC,CASSLTGGPYNEQFF,-,TRBV7-9,TRBD2,TRBJ2-1
TGTGCCAGCAGCTTAAGTAGCGGGGGCGGTAGCTATGGCTACACCTTC,CASSLSSGGGSYGYTF,-,TRBV7-2,-,TRBJ1-2
TGTGCCAGCAAATGGGCGGGGGCCACCGGGGAGCTGTTTTTT,CASKWAGATGELFF,once,TRBV28,-,TRBJ2-2
TGCGCCAGCAGCTTGGTGGGGCTACAAGAGACCCAGTACTTC,CASSLVGLQETQYF,-,TRBV5-1,-,TRBJ2-5
TGTGCCTGGAGTGTAGGGACTAGCGGGAGTTCAGATACGCAGTATTTT,CAWSVGTSGSSDTQYF,-,TRBV30,TRBD2,TRBJ2-3
TGTGCCAGCAGCTTATGGGGTAATGCGGGAGTGGGGCTGTTCTTC,CASSLWGNAGVGLFF,few,TRBV7-9,TRBD2,TRBJ2-1
TGCGCCAGCAGCCAAGATGGGGGAACCGAAAAACTGTTTTTT,CASSQDGGTEKLFF,many,TRBV4-1,-,TRBJ1-4
TGCGCCAGCAGCTTGGCTTCTGTGACAGGTCGTCATGAAAAACTGTTTTTT,CASSLASVTGRHEKLFF,few,TRBV5-1,-,TRBJ1-4
TGTGCCAGCAGCTCCGGGACAGGGATCTACGAGCAGTACTTC,CASSSGTGIYEQYF,-,TRBV9,TRBD1,TRBJ2-7
TGTGCCAGCAGTTTGGGGGTTGAGCAGTACTTC,CASSLGVEQYF,-,TRBV28,-,TRBJ2-7
TGCGCCAGCAGCTTGGCCGGTAGGCGTGCAACTAATGAAAAACTGTTTTTT,CASSLAGRRATNEKLFF,-,TRBV5-1,-,TRBJ1-4
TGTGCCAGCTCACCGGGACAGGGGTCCACCTACGAGCAGTACTTC,CASSPGQGSTYEQYF,-,TRBV18,TRBD1,TRBJ2-7
TGTGCCTGGAGTGTACTAGGTAGGGATCCCAGGGGAAGCACTGAAGCTTTCTTT,CAWSVLGRDPRGSTEAFF,-,TRBV30,-,TRBJ1-1
TGTGCCAGCAGTGATTCGGGGGGCCGGCAAGAGACCCAGTACTTC,CASSDSGGRQETQYF,-,TRBV27,-,TRBJ2-5
TGTGCCTGGAGTGAAGGACCCCACCGGGAAAAACTGTTTTTT,CAWSEGPHREKLFF,-,TRBV30,-,TRBJ1-4
TGTGCCAGCAGCGACGACATGGGGGGTACGCAGTATTTT,CASSDDMGGTQYF,-,TRBV7-2,-,TRBJ2-3
TGTGCCAGCAAGAAAGACCCCGGGGGTGGCTATGGCTACACCTTC,CASKKDPGGGYGYTF,few,TRBV6-1,-,TRBJ1-2
TGTGCCAGCAGCCCTCCGGTCTGGGACACTTCCTACAATGAGCAGTTCTTC,CASSPPVWDTSYNEQFF,-,TRBV28,-,TRBJ2-1
TGTGCCAGCTCACTAACAGGGACCACTAACTATGGCTACACCTTC,CASSLTGTTNYGYTF,-,TRBV18,-,TRBJ1-2
TGTGCCATCAGTGAGTCTCGGGGTATAGGTTCGGCTGAAGCTTTCTTT,CAISESRGIGSAEAFF,many,TRBV10-3,-,TRBJ1-1
TGTGCCAGCACCCCCCTTTTAAGGACTAGCGGGTACAATGAGCAGTTCTTC,CASTPLLRTSGYNEQFF,few,TRBV28,TRBD2,TRBJ2-1
TGCGCCAGCAGCCTGGGACAGGGCCTTTACAATGAGCAGTTCTTC,CASSLGQGLYNEQFF,-,TRBV5-1,TRBD1,TRBJ2-1
TGCGCCAGTATGATTGAGGCCCATCCATTTAGCACAGATACGCAGTATTTT,CASMIEAHPFSTDTQYF,-,TRBV10-1,-,TRBJ2-3
TGTGCCAGCACTCCGGGACAGGCCAGAACTGAAGCTTTCTTT,CASTPGQARTEAFF,few,TRBV28,TRBD1,TRBJ1-1
TGTGCCAGCACCGAGGTGCGTGGCAAAAACATTCAGTACTTC,CASTEVRGKNIQYF,-,TRBV11-2,-,TRBJ2-4
TGTGCCAGCAGCCTCTCCGAGACAGGATTCACAGATACGCAGTATTTT,CASSLSETGFTDTQYF,-,TRBV7-2,-,TRBJ2-3
TGTGCCAGCAGCCAAGATCGTGGGGGCGGGTATAGAGCCGGGGAGCTGTTTTTT,CASSQDRGGGYRAGELFF,-,TRBV4-2,-,TRBJ2-2
TGTGCCAGCAGTTACTCCTTGACAGGAGCCTACGAGCAGTACTTC,CASSYSLTGAYEQYF,-,TRBV6-6,-,TRBJ2-7
TGTGCCAGCAGCTTAAAAGGCGGCGGGACCGATTGGAATGAGCAGTTCTTC,CASSLKGGGTDWNEQFF,-,TRBV7-9,-,TRBJ2-1
TGCGCCAGCAGCTTGGAAGCGGGAGTAAGCGAGACCCAGTACTTC,CASSLEAGVSETQYF,-,TRBV5-1,TRBD2,TRBJ2-5
TGTGCCAGCAGCTCCCGGGACAGGGACGGCTACACCTTC,CASSSRDRDGYTF,-,TRBV7-9,TRBD1,TRBJ1-2
TGCGCCAGTCGACTCGATGGGACCGGGGAGCTGTTTTTT,CASRLDGTGELFF,few,TRBV5-1,-,TRBJ2-2
TGTGCCAGCAGCGGGGAGGGGGGCGGCTATCAGCCCCAGCATTTT,CASSGEGGGYQPQHF,many,TRBV5-8,-,TRBJ1-5
TGTGCCAGTAGACTAGCCGGGAGGACCGGGGAGCTGTTTTTT,CASRLAGRTGELFF,-,TRBV19,TRBD2,TRBJ2-2
TGCGCCAGCAGCTTGGTTGGGGGAGGCGACACTGAAGCTTTCTTT,CASSLVGGGDTEAFF,few,TRBV5-1,-,TRBJ1-1
TGTGCCACCAGCAGGATCCAGGGGGCCTACGAGCAGTACTTC,CATSRIQGAYEQYF,once,TRBV15,TRBD1,TRBJ2-7
TGCGCCAGCACCGAACTTAGCACAGATACGCAGTATTTT,CASTELSTDTQYF,-,TRBV5-1,-,TRBJ2-3
TGTGCCAGCAGTCCCACGGCTCCTAATCAGCCCCAGCATTTT,CASSPTAPNQPQHF,few,TRBV6-6,-,TRBJ1-5
TGTGCCAGCAGCTCGACTAGCGGGAGGGACTACAATGAGCAGTTCTTC,CASSSTSGRDYNEQFF,-,TRBV7-9,TRBD2,TRBJ2-1
TGTGCCAGCTTATCAGGGGGCGGCGAGCAGTACTTC,CASLSGGGEQYF,-,TRBV11-2,TRBD1,TRBJ2-7
TGTGCCAGCAGCCCCGTCCGGGGGGGCCGGAATCAGCCCCAGCATTTT,CASSPVRGGRNQPQHF,few,TRBV7-2,-,TRBJ1-5
TGTGCCAGCAGTTTTGTGGACAGTTCCTACGAGCAGTACTTC,CASSFVDSSYEQYF,few,TRBV27,-,TRBJ2-7
TGTGCCAGCAGCCGAGAACCACTAGCGGGATACGAGCAGTACTTC,CASSREPLAGYEQYF,-,TRBV7-9,TRBD2,TRBJ2-7
TGCAGCGTCGAGGACGGGGCCCTCAACTATGGCTACACCTTC,CSVEDGALNYGYTF,-,TRBV29-1,-,TRBJ1-2